These 31 T cell receptor beta chains originate from one sample sequenced in a study of neurological immune-mediated disorders (dated by TCRdb to the late 2010s). Libraries were made using 5' RACE. The instrument given in TCRdb is Illumina HiSeq 2500. TCRdb reprocessed the public reads (quality trimming at Q25 with fastp, clone calling with MiXCR) and kept in-frame beta chains. CDR3 protein sequences are deduplicated, and each keeps its most common genes and DNA. Across this sample there are about 48,000 distinct CDR3 sequences, with roughly 13% seen only once. The ten biggest clones cover roughly 10% of the sample. The time point label, as the study defines it: longitudinal time-point 3. Sequenced sample: PBMCs. The origin of the receptors is a male donor with HTLV-1-associated myelopathy (HAM/TSP).

In this sample, this clonotype turned up many times. The chain recombines TRBV4-2 with TRBJ1-1, with D unresolved. CDR1 is LGHNA, CDR2 YNFKEQ, per germline. Deletions cut 3 bases from V and 2 bases from J, with 10 bases between. The CDR3 is 14 residues long. CDR3 coding DNA: TGTGCCAGCAGCCACAACACACCCAACACTGAAGCTTTCTTT. This encodes CASSHNTPNTEAFF.

This clonotype was seen many times. This rearrangement joins TRBV5-1 to TRBJ1-2; D is possibly TRBD1 (5 bases). The V end lost 0 bases, the J end lost 6 bases, and 15 bases lay between the germline ends. CDR3 size: 15 residues. Germline-derived CDR1 and CDR2 are SGHRS and YFSETQ. CDR3 nucleotides: TGCGCCAGCAGCTTGGAAGTGACAGTCATTCATGGCTACACCTTC. This encodes CASSLEVTVIHGYTF.

The CDR3: CASSFPRFAGANVLTF. DNA of the CDR3: TGTGCCAGCAGCTTCCCCCGGTTCGCTGGGGCCAACGTCCTGACTTTC. This sequence joins TRBV5-6 and TRBJ2-6; unclear D gene. The germline V and J ends were trimmed by 2 bases and 2 bases, with 11 bases remaining between them. Germline V gene sequence: CDR1 SGHDT, CDR2 YYEEEE. The CDR3 is 16 residues long.

Many counts were recorded for this clonotype. This chain joins TRBV6-5 and TRBJ2-5; D is ambiguous. V lost 2 bases, J lost 4 bases, and 8 bases lay in between. This CDR3 spans 13 amino acids. From germline, CDR1 is MNHEY and CDR2 SVGAGI. The CDR3 protein is CASSYLGSETQYF. The CDR3 nucleotides are TGTGCCAGCAGTTACCTGGGGTCAGAGACCCAGTACTTC.

In this sample, this clonotype turned up many times. This chain joins TRBV7-2 and TRBJ1-2, with a weak D call TRBD1 (6 bases). This CDR3 spans 15 amino acids. Germline CDR1 reads SGHTA; CDR2 reads FQGNSA. The ends were cut back, 5 bases at V and 0 bases at J, with 13 bases in the middle. The CDR3 loop is CASSTRQVSNYGYTF. The DNA of the CDR3 is TGTGCCAGCAGCACCAGACAGGTTTCTAACTATGGCTACACCTTC.

This clonotype was seen at least ten times. This chain connects TRBV6-2 or TRBV6-3 to TRBJ1-5, with 8 nucleotides matching TRBD1. V gave up 6 bases and J gave up 6 bases; unmatched junction bases: 4. Germline V gene data show CDR1 as MNHEY and CDR2 as SVGEGT. This CDR3 is 13 amino acids long. The CDR3 loop reads CASSPDRGQPQHF. Here the CDR3 DNA reads TGTGCCAGCAGCCCCGACAGGGGTCAGCCCCAGCATTTT.

In regard to this clonotype: Since a much larger clone is just one base distant, this may be a read error. The genes are TRBV6-1 and TRBJ2-5; 7 bases map to TRBD1. In germline, CDR1 is MNHNS, CDR2 SASEGT. CDR3 length: 15 residues. The junction had 5 bases not matched to a gene; V was cut back by 4 bases and J by 0 bases. CDR3 DNA: TGTGCCAGCAGTGGGGTACAGGGGTACCAAGAGACCCAGTACTTC. Protein: CASSGVQGYQETQYF.

This clonotype was seen at least ten times. This CDR3 reads CASTSLGQGEAFF. CDR3 in DNA: TGCGCCAGCACTAGCCTGGGACAGGGTGAAGCTTTCTTT. This sequence joins TRBV5-1 and TRBJ1-1, with 9 bases fitting TRBD1. This CDR3 comprises 13 residues. Germline V gene lookup returns CDR1 SGHRS and CDR2 YFSETQ. V was clipped by 6 bases and J by 7 bases; unmatched bases: 7.

The CDR3 region has the DNA TGTGCCAGCAGCCTGACAGGCGTCACCTACGAGCAGTACTTC. The encoded protein is CASSLTGVTYEQYF. The rearrangement links TRBV3-1 to TRBJ2-7; tentatively, D is TRBD1 (6 bases). This CDR3 has 14 residues. CDR1 and CDR2 from the germline V gene are LGHDT and YNNKEL (reference sequence). The germline V and J ends were trimmed by 4 bases and 2 bases, with 12 bases remaining between them.

This clonotype has ten or more counts. The chain links TRBV7-2 to TRBJ2-7; D tentatively fits TRBD1 or TRBD2 (5 bases each). Germline V CDR1 and CDR2: SGHTA, FQGNSA. The ends were cut back, 4 bases at V and 0 bases at J, with 10 bases in the middle. The length of the CDR3 is 14 residues. CDR3: CASSWDGSSYEQYF. The CDR3 coding sequence is TGTGCCAGCAGCTGGGACGGAAGCTCCTACGAGCAGTACTTC.

In this sample, this clonotype turned up many times. The rearrangement uses TRBV7-2 and TRBJ2-1; perhaps TRBD1 as D (7 bases). CDR1 SGHTA and CDR2 FQGNSA come from the germline V gene. The CDR3 spans 16 residues. V was shortened by 7 bases and J by 3 bases, with 19 bases between the two germline ends. The DNA of the CDR3 is TGTGCCAGCACCCTAAGGTGGAGGGACAGCTACAATGAGCAGTTCTTC. It translates to CASTLRWRDSYNEQFF.

This clonotype has ten or more counts. The J gene is TRBJ1-3, the V gene TRBV10-3; possibly TRBD1 for D (6 bases). Germline values: CDR1 ENHRY, CDR2 SYGVKD. Trimming removed 4 bases at V and 2 bases at J, with 18 bases between. The CDR3 runs to 17 residues. In nucleotides, the CDR3 is TGTGCCATCAGTGGCCTACAACAGGGTCCCACTGGAAACACCATATATTTT. It codes for CAISGLQQGPTGNTIYF.

This chain connects TRBV20-1 to TRBJ1-1; no definite D call. The CDR3 totals 15 residues. Germline V gene lookup returns CDR1 DFQATT and CDR2 SNEGSKA (reference sequence). Trimming shortened V by 0 bases and J by 1 base, and 12 bases separated the two germline ends. Written as DNA, the CDR3 is TGCAGTGCTAGAGATAATGGTAGTCCGAACACTGAAGCTTTCTTT. It specifies CSARDNGSPNTEAFF.

This clonotype was recorded at least ten times. The genes are TRBV6-5 and TRBJ2-1, with TRBD1 matching 9 bases. The germline V gene encodes CDR1 MNHEY and CDR2 SVGAGI. The V gene end was trimmed by 6 bases and the J gene end by 5 bases; junction bases not matched to a gene: 5. The CDR3 consists of 14 residues. The CDR3 loop reads CASSTGGFNNEQFF. The CDR3 DNA reads TGTGCCAGCAGCACAGGGGGCTTCAACAATGAGCAGTTCTTC.

This clonotype was detected many times. This rearrangement joins TRBV20-1 to TRBJ2-5; TRBD1 matches at 7 bases. J was trimmed by 3 bases and V by 5 bases; bases with no gene match: 6. The CDR3 length is 13 residues. Germline CDR1 is DFQATT and CDR2 is SNEGSKA (reference sequence). This CDR3 reads CSAWDRKKETQYF. CDR3 sequence (DNA): TGCAGTGCTTGGGACAGAAAAAAAGAGACCCAGTACTTC.

This clonotype was recorded many times. This sequence joins TRBV5-1 and TRBJ2-3, with 14 bases matching TRBD2. This CDR3 spans 19 amino acids. The ends lost 1 base at V and 3 bases at J; junction bases unmatched: 10. CDR1 is SGHRS, CDR2 YFSETQ, per germline. CDR3 nucleotides: TGCGCCAGCAGCTTGAGACTAGCGGGGGGGCTGGGCCTTACAGATACGCAGTATTTT. This gives the protein CASSLRLAGGLGLTDTQYF.

At least ten counts were recorded for this clonotype. The chain combines TRBV4-3 with TRBJ1-1, with 9 bases aligning to TRBD1. CDR3 length: 15 amino acids. J gave up 1 base and V 4 bases, and 4 bases lay outside the gene matches. The germline V gene encodes CDR1 LGHNA and CDR2 YSLEER. The CDR3 bases are TGCGCCAGCAGCCCCGGGACAGGGACGAACACTGAAGCTTTCTTT. Protein: CASSPGTGTNTEAFF.

This clonotype occurred many times. This chain joins TRBV7-9 and TRBJ2-3; D is perhaps TRBD1 (6 bases). The CDR3 covers 14 residues. Germline loops: CDR1 SEHNR, CDR2 FQNEAQ (reference sequence). Trimming stripped 6 bases from V and 4 bases from J, with 14 bases between. The chain's CDR3 is CASRSQGTADTQYF. CDR3 coding DNA: TGTGCCAGCAGATCTCAGGGGACGGCAGATACGCAGTATTTT.

This clonotype showed up just a few times. The chain is built from TRBV7-2 and TRBJ2-5; TRBD2 is a possible D gene (6 bases). Trimming took 11 bases from V and 0 from J, leaving 13 bases between them. Germline V gene data show CDR1 as SGHTA and CDR2 as FQGNSA. This CDR3 contains 13 residues. CDR3 DNA: TGTGCCTCCGGTGGGGGGTACCAAGAGACCCAGTACTTC. This translates into CASGGGYQETQYF.

This clonotype was seen many times. This rearrangement joins TRBV7-9 to TRBJ1-4; D possibly corresponds to TRBD1 (5 bases). V gave up 7 bases and J gave up 11 bases, with 20 bases separating them. The CDR3 length is 14 residues. Germline V gene data show CDR1 as SEHNR and CDR2 as FQNEAQ (reference sequence). The DNA for the CDR3 is TGTGCCAGCACCGCGGGAAGCCCGGGGACGAAACTGTTTTTT. Amino acids: CASTAGSPGTKLFF.

There are a few counts of this clonotype. V is TRBV7-9 and J is TRBJ1-1; perhaps TRBD1 as D (6 bases). This CDR3 region has 15 residues. The germline V gene encodes CDR1 SEHNR and CDR2 FQNEAQ (reference sequence). Trimming shortened V by 6 bases and J by 1 base, and 15 bases separated the two germline ends. This CDR3 reads CASRATGLRNTEAFF. The CDR3 DNA sequence: TGTGCCAGCAGGGCAACAGGGCTCAGGAACACTGAAGCTTTCTTT.

V and J are TRBV20-1 and TRBJ2-7; TRBD2 is a possible D gene (5 bases). In germline, CDR1 is DFQATT, CDR2 SNEGSKA (reference sequence). The CDR3 contains 15 residues. V was pared by 3 bases and J by 3 bases, with 18 bases between. This chain's CDR3 is CSAREAPASCYEQYF. The CDR3 DNA follows: TGCAGTGCTAGGGAGGCGCCAGCGAGCTGCTACGAGCAGTACTTC.

This clonotype has at least ten counts. V gene TRBV6-5 combines with J gene TRBJ1-6, with D possibly being TRBD1 (5 bases). The ends were cut back, 0 bases at V and 9 bases at J, with 12 bases in the middle. Germline V gene lookup returns CDR1 MNHEY and CDR2 SVGAGI. The CDR3 consists of 15 residues. This CDR3 reads CASSYSGTASSPLHF. Written as DNA, the CDR3 is TGTGCCAGCAGTTACTCAGGGACGGCGAGTTCACCCCTCCACTTT.

There are a few counts of this clonotype. V and J are TRBV10-3 and TRBJ1-6; 7 bases are shared with TRBD1. CDR3 length equals 14 residues. J was trimmed by 6 bases and V by 6 bases; bases with no gene match: 5. The germline V gene has CDR1 ENHRY and CDR2 SYGVKD. CDR3 nucleotide sequence: TGTGCCATCAGCACCGGGACAGCTAATTCACCCCTCCACTTT. This sequence encodes CAISTGTANSPLHF.

This clonotype was seen ten or more times. The genes are TRBV7-9 and TRBJ1-4, with a weak D call TRBD1 (6 bases). V was cut by 4 bases and J by 7 bases, with 19 bases left in between. CDR3 length: 16 residues. Germline loops: CDR1 SEHNR, CDR2 FQNEAQ (reference sequence). The CDR3 nucleotides are TGTGCCAGCAGCTCACCTACCCAGGGGAGCCGTGAAAAACTGTTTTTT. Residues: CASSSPTQGSREKLFF.

This chain links TRBV5-1 with TRBJ2-3; 7 positions agree with TRBD1. V shed 6 bases, J shed 0 bases, and the junction held 4 bases outside the gene matches. CDR1 and CDR2 from the germline V gene are SGHRS and YFSETQ. CDR3 length: 14 residues. The CDR3 DNA reads as TGCGCCAGCAAAACAGGGGACAGCACAGATACGCAGTATTTT. It encodes CASKTGDSTDTQYF.

At least ten counts were recorded for this clonotype. The chain employs TRBV7-2 and TRBJ2-3, with TRBD2 matching 12 bases. V was pared by 5 bases and J by 2 bases, with 11 bases of the junction left unmatched. The germline CDR1 and CDR2 sequences are SGHTA and FQGNSA. The CDR3 loop spans 18 amino acids. DNA of the CDR3: TGTGCCAGCAGCGCTGACCCAGGACTAGCGGGGATCACAGATACGCAGTATTTT. Amino acids: CASSADPGLAGITDTQYF.

This clonotype has a count of ten or more. The chain recombines TRBV7-3 with TRBJ1-1, with 7 bases lining up with TRBD1. From germline, CDR1 is SGHTA and CDR2 FQGTGA. This CDR3 is 13 amino acids long. J lost 1 base, V lost 4 bases, and 0 bases had no gene match. CDR3 region: CASSWDRNTEAFF. The CDR3 DNA follows: TGTGCCAGCAGCTGGGACAGGAACACTGAAGCTTTCTTT.

This clonotype was seen ten or more times. The rearrangement links TRBV15 to TRBJ1-1; tentative D call: TRBD1 (5 bases). The CDR3 has 14 amino acids. Germline V gene lookup returns CDR1 LNHNV and CDR2 YYDKDF (reference sequence). Between the trimmed V and J ends, which lost 2 bases and 0 bases, there was a span of 7 bases. CDR3 region: CATSRPGLNTEAFF. The CDR3 DNA is TGTGCCACCAGCAGACCGGGGCTGAACACTGAAGCTTTCTTT. Variable domain in full (rest from reference TRBV15 and TRBJ1-1): DAMVIQNPRYQVTQFGKPVTLSCSQTLNHNVMYWYQQKSSQAPKLLFHYYDKDFNNEADTPDNFQSRRPNTSFCFLDIRSPGLGDTAMYLCATSRPGLNTEAFFGQGTRLTVV.

This clonotype was detected ten times or more. This chain joins TRBV5-1 and TRBJ2-1; D might be TRBD2 (5 bases). The CDR3 is 15 residues long. The germline V and J ends were trimmed by 2 bases and 2 bases, with 11 bases remaining between them. Germline assignment: CDR1 SGHRS and CDR2 YFSETQ. In DNA form, the CDR3 reads TGCGCCAGCAGCTTAACTAGTTCCCCCTACAATGAGCAGTTCTTC. Protein product: CASSLTSSPYNEQFF.

This clonotype has at least ten counts. V and J are TRBV28 and TRBJ2-1; 9 nucleotides align to TRBD2. Germline loops: CDR1 MDHEN, CDR2 SYDVKM. The length of the CDR3 is 16 residues. V trimming: 7 bases; J trimming: 4 bases; junction bases outside the gene matches: 11. CDR3 loop: CASIQRGGGAYNEQFF. In nucleotides, the CDR3 is TGTGCCAGCATCCAAAGAGGCGGGGGGGCGTACAATGAGCAGTTCTTC.